This record looks at one T cell receptor beta chain sequence and its context. Its antigen is currently unknown. Then a second PCR, running roughly 7 to 11 cycles, was carried out with a sample-barcoded 5' primer and a J-beta primer mix. Each CDR3 protein gets one entry after TCRdb re-called the 5' RACE reads with MiXCR. The sample yields 1 million or so distinct CDR3 sequences, 40% to 55% seen once. The sample belongs to a study of blood T cells in healthy people across ages. General study points: Versus aged donors, long-lived donors had higher diversity and more naive CD4+ cells.

The CDR3 runs 15 residues. Germline V CDR1 and CDR2: MNHEY, SVGAGI. The V end was cut by 5 bases, the J end by 6 bases, with 17 bases between. This TCR derives from a woman aged 55-70 years in good health. The chain is built from TRBV6-5 and TRBJ2-1; D gene uncertain. Sequences were obtained from blood. The CDR3 sequence: CASSELGPKGNEQFF. CDR3 nucleotides: TGTGCCAGCAGTGAACTCGGTCCCAAGGGCAATGAGCAGTTCTTC.